The 16 T cell receptor beta chains below come from one sample, sequenced in a study of metastatic and nonmetastatic thyroid tumors. TCRdb re-called the PCR reads with MiXCR. This sample yields about 10,000 clones, of which under 30% are seen a single time; approximately 9.4% belongs to the top ten. The entire patient cohort was treatment-naive prior to thyroid surgery. Source material: tumor tissue. The receptors here all came from a female donor with papillary thyroid cancer or a benign thyroid nodule (not recorded which). Some clones in this sample may be carry-over from other donors' samples.

J is TRBJ2-7 and V is TRBV6-2 or TRBV6-3; 11 bases are shared with TRBD1. The CDR3 contains 16 residues. Trimming removed 0 bases from V and 5 bases from J; junction bases left unmatched: 6. Germline V CDR1 and CDR2: MNHEY, SVGEGT. The CDR3: CASSYSGTGGSHEQYF. CDR3 in DNA: TGTGCCAGCAGTTACTCGGGGACAGGGGGTTCCCACGAGCAGTACTTC.

The gene calls are TRBV11-3 and TRBJ2-2, with 9 bases that match TRBD2. There are 15 residues in the CDR3. CDR1 and CDR2 from the germline V gene are SGHNT and YENEEA. V dropped 2 bases and J dropped 8; count of bases not matched to a gene: 6. CDR3 region: CASSLMVSGRGELFF. Written as DNA, the CDR3 is TGTGCCAGCAGCTTAATGGTTAGCGGGAGAGGGGAGCTGTTTTTT. Based on the CDR3 plus reference TRBV11-3 and TRBJ2-2, the full variable domain is EAGVVQSPRYKIIEKKQPVAFWCNPISGHNTLYWYLQNLGQGPELLIRYENEEAVDDSQLPKDRFSAERLKGVDSTLKIQPAELGDSAVYLCASSLMVSGRGELFFGEGSRLTVL.

The J gene is TRBJ1-6, the V gene TRBV20-1; D not resolved. The CDR3 covers 17 residues. V was clipped by 0 bases and J by 0 bases, with 12 bases between them. Germline V gene data show CDR1 as DFQATT and CDR2 as SNEGSKA (reference sequence). The CDR3 reads CSARDGRIYSYNSPLHF. Written as DNA, the CDR3 is TGCAGTGCTAGAGATGGGCGGATCTACTCCTATAATTCACCCCTCCACTTT.

On this clone itself: At one end the junction does not follow the germline gene, possibly because of a read error. The chain uses TRBV27 and TRBJ2-2; D gene ambiguous. This CDR3 region has 16 residues. The germline V gene encodes CDR1 MNHEY and CDR2 SMNVEV (reference sequence). The CDR3 loop reads CASRNHDKAKTGELFF. CDR3 bases: TGTGCCAGCAGAAATCATGACAAGGCGAAGACCGGGGAGCTGTTTTTT.

In this sample, this clone is medium-sized. Other DNA variants within this sample encode the same CDR3. The J gene is TRBJ2-3, the V gene TRBV24-1; TRBD1 is a possible D gene (5 bases). CDR1 KGHDR and CDR2 SFDVKD come from the germline V gene. V dropped 0 bases and J dropped 5 bases, with 8 bases sitting between them. CDR3 length: 14 residues. CDR3 region: CATSDLHRQDTQYF. The CDR3 DNA sequence: TGTGCCACCAGTGATTTGCACAGGCAAGATACGCAGTATTTT.

The rearrangement uses TRBV19 and TRBJ2-1; the D gene is possibly TRBD2 (5 bases). Per germline, CDR1 LNHDA and CDR2 SQIVND (reference sequence). CDR3 length: 15 residues. V lost 4 bases, J lost 3 bases, and 13 bases lay in between. CDR3 residues: CASSSKRARYNEQFF. In DNA form, the CDR3 reads TGTGCCAGTAGTAGCAAGAGGGCTCGCTACAATGAGCAGTTCTTC.

By share of the sample, this clone is medium-sized. V and J are TRBV20-1 and TRBJ2-7, with TRBD1 matching 9 bases. CDR1 and CDR2 (germline): DFQATT, SNEGSKA (reference sequence). The ends lost 6 bases at V and 7 bases at J; junction bases unmatched: 28. This CDR3 is built from 19 residues. The CDR3 DNA follows: TGCAGTGCCCAGGGGGGGACAGGGAGGTTCCAGAGGGAGGTGGAGGAGCAGTACTTC. Translated, it gives CSAQGGTGRFQREVEEQYF.

By sample share, this clone is medium-sized (0.01 to 0.1%). The chain joins TRBV20-1 to TRBJ1-1; 10 bases map to TRBD1. The germline V gene encodes CDR1 DFQATT and CDR2 SNEGSKA (reference sequence). The V and J ends lost 2 bases and 6 bases, in that order; junction bases with no gene match: 12. The CDR3 contains 16 residues. The CDR3 DNA sequence: TGCAGTGCTAGATCTCCTTGGGGACAGGGGAAGGCTGAAGCTTTCTTT. It codes for CSARSPWGQGKAEAFF.

The gene calls are TRBV20-1 and TRBJ1-3, with 8 positions matching TRBD1. Per germline, CDR1 DFQATT and CDR2 SNEGSKA (reference sequence). J lost 2 bases, V lost 0 bases, and 3 bases had no gene match. The CDR3 totals 15 residues. CDR3 region: CSARDADRAGNTIYF. In DNA, the CDR3 is TGCAGTGCTAGAGATGCGGACAGGGCTGGAAACACCATATATTTT.

This chain uses TRBV11-2 with TRBJ1-6; TRBD1 agrees at 11 bases. This CDR3 is built from 16 residues. J lost 7 bases, V lost 7 bases, and 9 bases had no gene match. CDR1 and CDR2 from the germline V gene are SGHAT and FQNNGV. The chain's CDR3 is CASKTGTGGVNSPLHF. For the CDR3, the DNA is TGTGCCAGCAAAACCGGGACAGGGGGTGTAAATTCACCCCTCCACTTT. Using reference TRBV11-2 and TRBJ1-6 for the parts outside the CDR3, the full variable domain is EAGVAQSPRYKIIEKRQSVAFWCNPISGHATLYWYQQILGQGPKLLIQFQNNGVVDDSQLPKDRFSAERLKGVDSTLKIQPAKLEDSAVYLCASKTGTGGVNSPLHFGNGTRLTVT.

The chain is built from TRBV6-1 and TRBJ1-4; D may be TRBD1 (5 bases). Germline V gives CDR1 MNHNS, CDR2 SASEGT. The V gene lost 6 bases and the J gene lost 3 bases, with 11 bases spanning the gap. The CDR3 is 14 amino acids. CDR3 loop: CASSPAGPNEKLFF. In DNA form, the CDR3 reads TGTGCCAGCAGCCCGGCAGGGCCTAATGAAAAACTGTTTTTT.

In this sample, this clone is large. Other DNA sequences in the sample encode the same CDR3. The chain employs TRBV2 and TRBJ2-7, with TRBD2 matching over 10 bases. CDR3 size: 14 residues. Losses at the gene ends were 6 bases for V and 5 bases for J; bases not matched to a gene: 7. The germline V gene encodes CDR1 SNHLY and CDR2 FYNNEI. In DNA form, the CDR3 reads TGTGCCAGCAGGACCGGGACTAGCGATCACGAGCAGTACTTC. Translation gives CASRTGTSDHEQYF.

The chain has TRBV5-1 and TRBJ1-1; D might be TRBD1 (6 bases). The CDR3 runs 14 residues. Germline CDR1 reads SGHRS; CDR2 reads YFSETQ. V was clipped by 4 bases and J by 4 bases, with 14 bases between them. The CDR3 DNA is TGCGCCAGCAGCGTCAGGGGATTGGGCACTGAAGCTTTCTTT. It encodes CASSVRGLGTEAFF.

This clone was seen many times. The genes are TRBV5-5 and TRBJ2-1, with 12 bases matching TRBD2. J lost 3 bases, V lost 0 bases, and 4 bases had no gene match. The CDR3 is 17 amino acids. CDR1 is SGHKS and CDR2 is YYEKEE in the germline V gene (reference sequence). CDR3 loop: CASSLASGGGYYNEQFF. The CDR3 DNA reads as TGTGCCAGCAGCTTGGCTAGCGGGGGGGGGTACTACAATGAGCAGTTCTTC.

Judged by abundance, this clone is medium-sized. The chain couples TRBV4-2 to TRBJ2-2; 8 bases map to TRBD2. From germline, CDR1 is LGHNA and CDR2 YNFKEQ. Trimming removed 1 base from V and 6 bases from J; junction bases left unmatched: 7. The CDR3 contains 16 residues. CDR3 coding DNA: TGTGCCAGCAGCCAAGTAGGTAGCGGGATTTCCGGGGAGCTGTTTTTT. This translates into CASSQVGSGISGELFF.

In DNA, the CDR3 is TGCGCCAGCAGCTTGCCACCAACTCCCGACAGGAACTATGGCTACACCTTC. This gives the protein CASSLPPTPDRNYGYTF. The chain couples TRBV5-1 to TRBJ1-2, with a tentative D call TRBD1 (6 bases). The CDR3 spans 17 residues. The germline V gene has CDR1 SGHRS and CDR2 YFSETQ. With 1 base removed from V and 2 bases from J, the gap between germline ends came to 18 bases.